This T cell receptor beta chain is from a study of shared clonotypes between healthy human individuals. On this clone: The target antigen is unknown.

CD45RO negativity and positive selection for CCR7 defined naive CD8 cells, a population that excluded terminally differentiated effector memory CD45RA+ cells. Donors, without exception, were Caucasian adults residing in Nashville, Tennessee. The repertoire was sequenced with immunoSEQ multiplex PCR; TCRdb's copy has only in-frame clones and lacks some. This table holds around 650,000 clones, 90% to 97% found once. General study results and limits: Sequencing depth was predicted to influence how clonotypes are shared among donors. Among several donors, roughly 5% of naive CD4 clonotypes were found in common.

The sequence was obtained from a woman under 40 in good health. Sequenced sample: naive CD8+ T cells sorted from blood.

CDR3 sequence: CASRDRHLNTGELFF. The DNA for the CDR3 is TGTGCCAGCAGGGACAGACACTTAAACACCGGGGAGCTGTTTTTT. The V and J genes are TRBV2 and TRBJ2-2, with D possibly TRBD1 on 6 matching bases. V shed 6 bases and J shed 2 bases, with 13 bases lying between them. CDR3 size: 15 residues. Germline assignment: CDR1 SNHLY and CDR2 FYNNEI.